This T cell receptor (beta chain) comes out of a study of PD-1 blockade in classical Hodgkin lymphoma. The CDR3 is 14 amino acids. Trimming removed 0 bases from V and 3 bases from J, with 7 bases in between. CDR1 is SGHRS and CDR2 is YFSETQ in the germline V gene. All the patients suffered relapse after autologous stem cell transplantation, and brentuximab vedotin exposure differed. Sequenced by immunoSEQ multiplex PCR; TCRdb stores in-frame clones only, minus some. The repertoire holds about 94,000 clones, with 75% to 90% as singletons. This TCR was recovered from a human donor with classical Hodgkin lymphoma. J is TRBJ1-5 and V is TRBV5-1; D is unresolved. The sample here was peripheral blood mononuclear cells (PBMCs), taken before the second cycle of nivolumab. This chain's CDR3 is CASSLEGTNQPQHF. Here the CDR3 DNA reads TGCGCCAGCAGCTTGGAGGGCACCAATCAGCCCCAGCATTTT.